This TCR beta chain comes out of a study of OX40 agonist ivuxolimab in advanced cancers. About the study: With ivuxolimab, an agonistic anti-OX40 (CD134) antibody, patients were treated.

TCRdb's table, derived via immunoSEQ multiplex PCR, lists solely in-frame clones and lacks some. The table has about 62,000 clones, roughly 90% seen once. The CDR3 sequence is 13 residues long. The germline V gene has CDR1 MNHEY and CDR2 SVGAGI. Germline trimming cut 8 bases from V and 5 bases from J; bases unmatched to any gene: 8. The receptor was derived from an adult with an advanced solid tumor such as melanoma, head and neck, liver or kidney cancer. This sequence joins TRBV6-5 and TRBJ1-2; 7 bases match TRBD1. Sequencing used CD4+ or CD8+ T cells sorted from blood, obtained in a trial of the OX40 agonist ivuxolimab. CDR3 DNA sequence: TGTGCCAGCGGGGGACAGTCTTTGTATGGCTACACCTTC. This sequence encodes CASGGQSLYGYTF.